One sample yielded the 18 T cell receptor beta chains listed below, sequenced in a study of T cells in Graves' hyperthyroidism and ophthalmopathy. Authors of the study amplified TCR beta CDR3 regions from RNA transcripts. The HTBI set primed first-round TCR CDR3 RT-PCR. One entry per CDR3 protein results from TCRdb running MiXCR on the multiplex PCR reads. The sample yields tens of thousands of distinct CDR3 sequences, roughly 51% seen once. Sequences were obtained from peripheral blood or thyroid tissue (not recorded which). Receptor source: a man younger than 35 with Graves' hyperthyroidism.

Here the CDR3 DNA reads TGTGCCAGCTTGTGGACAGGGGTACAAATGAACACTGAAGCTTTCTTT. Its translation is CASLWTGVQMNTEAFF. This chain links TRBV25-1 with TRBJ1-1, with 9 bases lining up with TRBD1. Germline V gives CDR1 MGHDK, CDR2 SYGVNS. This CDR3 region has 16 residues. J was trimmed by 0 bases and V by 8 bases; bases with no gene match: 10.

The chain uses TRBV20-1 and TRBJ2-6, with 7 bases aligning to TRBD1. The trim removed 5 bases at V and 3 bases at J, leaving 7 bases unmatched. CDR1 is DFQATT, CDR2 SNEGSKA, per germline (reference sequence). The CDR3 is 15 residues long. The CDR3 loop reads CSARGGSYGANVLTF. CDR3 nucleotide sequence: TGCAGTGCTCGAGGGGGCAGCTATGGGGCCAACGTCCTGACTTTC.

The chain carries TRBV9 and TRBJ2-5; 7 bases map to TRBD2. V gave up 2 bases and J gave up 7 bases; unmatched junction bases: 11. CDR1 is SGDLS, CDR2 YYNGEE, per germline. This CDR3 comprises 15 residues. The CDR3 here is CASSVRDSGGGTQYF. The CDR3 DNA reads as TGTGCCAGCAGCGTCCGAGATAGTGGCGGGGGGACCCAGTACTTC.

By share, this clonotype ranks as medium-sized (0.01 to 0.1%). CDR3 protein: CASSQGYGYTF. Written as DNA, the CDR3 is TGTGCCAGCTCTCAGGGGTATGGCTACACCTTC. The V and J genes are TRBV2 and TRBJ1-2, with D maybe TRBD1 (6 bases). The CDR3 totals 11 residues. In germline, CDR1 is SNHLY, CDR2 FYNNEI. The V and J ends lost 8 bases and 5 bases respectively, with 9 bases between them.

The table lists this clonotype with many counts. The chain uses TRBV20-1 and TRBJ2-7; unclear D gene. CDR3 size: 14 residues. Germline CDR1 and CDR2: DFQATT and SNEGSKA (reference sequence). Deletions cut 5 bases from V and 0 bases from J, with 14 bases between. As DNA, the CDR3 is TGCAGTGCTCCCCGATTGGCCAGCTCCTACGAGCAGTACTTC. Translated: CSAPRLASSYEQYF.

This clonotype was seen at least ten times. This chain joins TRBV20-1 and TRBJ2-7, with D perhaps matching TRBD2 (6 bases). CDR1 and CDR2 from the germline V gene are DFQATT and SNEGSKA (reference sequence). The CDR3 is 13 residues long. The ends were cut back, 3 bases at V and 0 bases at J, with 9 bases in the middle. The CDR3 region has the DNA TGCAGTGCTAGGGGACTCTACTCCTACGAGCAGTACTTC. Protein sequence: CSARGLYSYEQYF.

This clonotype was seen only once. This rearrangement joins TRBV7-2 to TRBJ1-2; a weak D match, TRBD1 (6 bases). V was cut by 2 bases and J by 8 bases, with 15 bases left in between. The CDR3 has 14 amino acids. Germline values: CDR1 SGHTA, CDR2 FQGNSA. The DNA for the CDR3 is TGTGCCAGCAGCTTAACCTTCAGGACAGACGGCTACACCTTC. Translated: CASSLTFRTDGYTF.

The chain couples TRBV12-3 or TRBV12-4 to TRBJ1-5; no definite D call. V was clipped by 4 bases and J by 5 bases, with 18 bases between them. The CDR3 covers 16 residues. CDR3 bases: TGTGCCAGCAGTTACAGCCCTTATGGAGGCGATCAGCCCCAGCATTTT. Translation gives CASSYSPYGGDQPQHF.

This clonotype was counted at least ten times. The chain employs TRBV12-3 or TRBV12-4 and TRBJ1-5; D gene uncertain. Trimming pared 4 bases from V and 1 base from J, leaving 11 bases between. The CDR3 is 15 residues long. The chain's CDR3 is CASSSRGSSNQPQHF. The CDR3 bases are TGTGCCAGCAGTTCCCGGGGATCGAGCAATCAGCCCCAGCATTTT.

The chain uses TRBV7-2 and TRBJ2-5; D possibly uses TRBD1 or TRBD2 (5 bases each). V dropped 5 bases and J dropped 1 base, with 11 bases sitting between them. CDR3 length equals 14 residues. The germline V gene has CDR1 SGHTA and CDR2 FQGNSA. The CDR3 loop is CASSPGGGQETQYF. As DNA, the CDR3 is TGTGCCAGCAGCCCTGGGGGTGGCCAAGAGACCCAGTACTTC.

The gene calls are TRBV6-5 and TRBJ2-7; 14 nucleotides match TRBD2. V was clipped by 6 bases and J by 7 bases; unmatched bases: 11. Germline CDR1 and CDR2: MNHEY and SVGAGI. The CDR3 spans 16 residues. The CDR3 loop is CASSQDGTSGSSEQYF. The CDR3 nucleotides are TGTGCCAGCAGCCAAGATGGGACTAGCGGGAGTAGTGAGCAGTACTTC.

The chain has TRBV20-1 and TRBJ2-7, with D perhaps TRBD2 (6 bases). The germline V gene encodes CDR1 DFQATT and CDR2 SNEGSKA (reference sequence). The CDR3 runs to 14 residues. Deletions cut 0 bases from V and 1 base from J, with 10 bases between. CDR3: CSARDLRGSYEQYF. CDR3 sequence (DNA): TGCAGTGCTAGAGATCTGCGGGGATCCTACGAGCAGTACTTC.

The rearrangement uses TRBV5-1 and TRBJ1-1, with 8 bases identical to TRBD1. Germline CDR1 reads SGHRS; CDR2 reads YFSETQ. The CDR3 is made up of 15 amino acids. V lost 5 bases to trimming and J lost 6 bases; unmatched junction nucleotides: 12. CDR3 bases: TGCGCCAGCAGACCCTTCGACAGGGGCGGCTCTGAAGCTTTCTTT. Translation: CASRPFDRGGSEAFF.

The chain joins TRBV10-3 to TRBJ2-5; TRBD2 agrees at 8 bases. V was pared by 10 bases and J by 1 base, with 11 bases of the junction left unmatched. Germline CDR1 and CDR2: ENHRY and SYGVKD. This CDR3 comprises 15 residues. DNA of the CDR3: TGTGCCAGCAGATTCCTAGCGGGTCCCCAAGAGACCCAGTACTTC. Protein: CASRFLAGPQETQYF.

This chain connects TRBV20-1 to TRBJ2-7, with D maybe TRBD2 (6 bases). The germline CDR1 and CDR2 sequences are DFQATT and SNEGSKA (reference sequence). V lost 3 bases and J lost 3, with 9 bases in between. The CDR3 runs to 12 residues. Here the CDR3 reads CSASLASYEQYF. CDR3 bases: TGCAGTGCTAGTCTAGCGAGCTACGAGCAGTACTTC.

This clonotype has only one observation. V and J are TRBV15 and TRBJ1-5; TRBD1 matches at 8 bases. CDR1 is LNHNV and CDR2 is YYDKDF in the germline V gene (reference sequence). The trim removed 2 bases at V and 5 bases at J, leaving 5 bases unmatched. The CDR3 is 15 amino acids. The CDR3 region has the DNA TGTGCCACCAGCAGATCGACAGGGGAAGATCAGCCCCAGCATTTT. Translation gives CATSRSTGEDQPQHF.

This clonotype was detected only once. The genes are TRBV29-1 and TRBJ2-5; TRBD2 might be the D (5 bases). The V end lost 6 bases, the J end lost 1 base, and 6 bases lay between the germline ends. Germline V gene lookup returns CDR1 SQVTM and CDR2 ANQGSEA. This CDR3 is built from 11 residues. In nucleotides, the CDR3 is TGCAGCGTAAGCGGCCAAGAGACCCAGTACTTC. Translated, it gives CSVSGQETQYF.

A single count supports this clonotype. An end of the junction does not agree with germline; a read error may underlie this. The CDR3 loop reads CSVPQYQGMDTEAFF. As DNA, the CDR3 is TGCAGCGTCCCCCAATACCAGGGTATGGACACTGAAGCCTTCTTT. The chain combines TRBV29-1 with TRBJ1-1, with D perhaps matching TRBD1 (5 bases). This CDR3 contains 15 residues. Germline CDR1 SQVTM, CDR2 ANQGSEA.